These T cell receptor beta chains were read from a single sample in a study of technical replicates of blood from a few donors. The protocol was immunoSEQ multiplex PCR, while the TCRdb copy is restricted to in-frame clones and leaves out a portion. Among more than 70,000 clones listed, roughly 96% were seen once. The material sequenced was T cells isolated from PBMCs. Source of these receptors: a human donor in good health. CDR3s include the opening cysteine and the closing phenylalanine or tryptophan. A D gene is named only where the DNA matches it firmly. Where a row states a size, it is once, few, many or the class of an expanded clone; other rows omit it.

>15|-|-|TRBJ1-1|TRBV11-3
CASSHPSAGFTEAFF
TGTGCCAGCAGCCATCCCTCAGCGGGGTTCACTGAAGCTTTCTTT
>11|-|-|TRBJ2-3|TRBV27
CASSLGGTQYF
TGTGCCAGCAGTCTGGGGGGTACGCAGTATTTT
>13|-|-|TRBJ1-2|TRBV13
CASSWGRAGGYTF
TGTGCCAGCAGCTGGGGCAGGGCGGGGGGCTACACCTTC
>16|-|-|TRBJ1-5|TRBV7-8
CASSLYRGRTGQPQHF
TGTGCCAGCAGCTTATATAGGGGTCGCACCGGACAGCCCCAGCATTTT
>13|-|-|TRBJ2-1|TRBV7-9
CASSEGTPLGQFF
TGTGCCAGCAGCGAGGGGACTCCCCTGGGGCAGTTCTTC
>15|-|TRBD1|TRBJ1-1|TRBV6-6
CASSYLGTGDTEAFF
TGTGCCAGCAGTTACCTGGGGACAGGCGACACTGAAGCTTTCTTT
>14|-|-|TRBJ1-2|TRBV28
CASSSDQVVRGYTF
TGTGCCAGCAGTTCCGATCAGGTTGTTCGTGGCTACACCTTC
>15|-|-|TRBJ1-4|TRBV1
CTSSQGRQPNEKLFF
TGCACCAGCAGCCAAGGCCGACAGCCTAATGAAAAACTGTTTTTT
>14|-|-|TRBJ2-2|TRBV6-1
CASSTGTSTGELFF
TGTGCCAGCAGCACCGGGACATCAACCGGGGAGCTGTTTTTT
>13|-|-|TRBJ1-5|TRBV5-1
CASSLSGAPPQHF
TGCGCCAGCAGCTTAAGTGGAGCCCCGCCCCAGCATTTT
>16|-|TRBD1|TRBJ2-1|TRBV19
CASSILEGQGRNEQFF
TGTGCCAGTAGTATTCTTGAGGGACAGGGTCGAAATGAGCAGTTCTTC
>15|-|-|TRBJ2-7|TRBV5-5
CASSLGQISSYEQYF
TGTGCCAGCAGCCTGGGGCAGATAAGCTCCTACGAGCAGTACTTC
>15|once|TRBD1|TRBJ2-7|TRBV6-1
CASSEAGQVIQPQYF
TGTGCCAGCAGTGAAGCGGGACAGGTAATACAACCGCAGTACTTC
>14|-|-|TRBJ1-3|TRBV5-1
CASRVSGSGNTIYF
TGCGCCAGCAGAGTATCAGGGTCTGGAAACACCATATATTTT
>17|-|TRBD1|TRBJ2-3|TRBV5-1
CASSLVGTGVKIDTQYF
TGCGCCAGCAGCTTGGTGGGGACAGGGGTTAAGATAGATACGCAGTATTTT
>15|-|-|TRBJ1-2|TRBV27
CASGSPLTGLYGYTF
TGTGCCAGCGGGTCCCCCTTGACAGGACTCTATGGCTACACCTTC
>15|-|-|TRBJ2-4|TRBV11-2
CASSLGAAQVDIQYF
TGTGCCAGCAGCTTAGGGGCTGCCCAGGTAGACATTCAGTACTTC
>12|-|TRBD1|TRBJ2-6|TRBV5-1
CASSFVQGDLTF
TGCGCCAGCAGCTTTGTACAGGGGGACCTGACTTTC
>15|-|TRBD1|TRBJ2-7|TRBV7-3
CASSETGTGVYEQYF
TGTGCCAGCAGCGAAACCGGGACAGGGGTTTACGAGCAGTACTTC
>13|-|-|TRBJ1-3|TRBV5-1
CASSPSSGNTIYF
TGCGCCAGCAGCCCCAGCTCTGGAAACACCATATATTTT
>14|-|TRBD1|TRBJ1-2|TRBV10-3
CATVTGGNYYGYTF
TGTGCCACCGTAACAGGGGGGAACTACTATGGCTACACCTTC
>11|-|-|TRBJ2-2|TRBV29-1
CSATKTGELFF
TGCAGCGCTACTAAAACCGGGGAGCTGTTTTTT
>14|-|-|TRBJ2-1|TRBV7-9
CASSPTNSYNEQFF
TGTGCCAGCAGTCCAACAAACTCCTACAATGAGCAGTTCTTC
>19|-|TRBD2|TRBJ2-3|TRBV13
CASSSPGTRPEKGTDTQYF
TGTGCCAGCAGCTCTCCCGGGACTAGGCCGGAGAAGGGCACAGATACGCAGTATTTT
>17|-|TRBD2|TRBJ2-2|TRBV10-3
CAISDYLSGGTTGELFF
TGTGCCATCAGTGATTACCTTAGCGGGGGGACGACCGGGGAGCTGTTTTTT
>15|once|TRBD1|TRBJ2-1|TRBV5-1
CASSPWAGTGREQFF
TGCGCCAGCAGCCCATGGGCCGGGACAGGACGTGAGCAGTTCTTC
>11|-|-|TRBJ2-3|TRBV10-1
CASSDEDTQYF
TGCGCCAGCAGTGACGAGGATACGCAGTATTTT
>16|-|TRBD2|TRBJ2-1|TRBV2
CASSEVRLAVYNEQFF
TGTGCCAGCAGTGAAGTAAGACTAGCGGTTTACAATGAGCAGTTCTTC
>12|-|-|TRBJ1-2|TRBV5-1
CASSLGGGGYTF
TGCGCCAGCAGCTTAGGAGGCGGCGGCTACACCTTC